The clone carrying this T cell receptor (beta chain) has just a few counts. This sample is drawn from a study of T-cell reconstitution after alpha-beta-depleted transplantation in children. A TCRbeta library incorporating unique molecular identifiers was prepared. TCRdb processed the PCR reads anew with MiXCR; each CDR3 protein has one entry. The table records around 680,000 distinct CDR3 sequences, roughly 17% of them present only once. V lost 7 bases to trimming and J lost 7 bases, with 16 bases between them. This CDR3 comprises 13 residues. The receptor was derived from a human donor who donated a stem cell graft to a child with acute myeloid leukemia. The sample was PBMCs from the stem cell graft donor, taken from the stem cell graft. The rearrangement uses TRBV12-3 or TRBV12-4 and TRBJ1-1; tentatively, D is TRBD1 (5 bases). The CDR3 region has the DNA TGTGCCAGCACCTCAGACAGCGCCCTTGAAGCTTTCTTT. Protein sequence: CASTSDSALEAFF.